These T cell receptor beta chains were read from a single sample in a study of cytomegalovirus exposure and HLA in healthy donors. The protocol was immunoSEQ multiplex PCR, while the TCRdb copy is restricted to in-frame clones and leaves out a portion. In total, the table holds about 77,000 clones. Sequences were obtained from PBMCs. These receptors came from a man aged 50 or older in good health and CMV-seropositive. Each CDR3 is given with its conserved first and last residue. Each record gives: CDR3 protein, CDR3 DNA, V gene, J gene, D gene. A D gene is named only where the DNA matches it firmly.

CDR3aa: CASSFAGQGSYNEQFF
CDR3nt: TGTGCCAGCAGCTTCGCGGGACAGGGGTCCTACAATGAGCAGTTCTTC
v_gene: TRBV7-3
j_gene: TRBJ2-1
d_gene: TRBD1

CDR3aa: CASTYSSGEPQHF
CDR3nt: TGTGCCAGCACCTACTCTTCAGGGGAGCCCCAGCATTTT
v_gene: TRBV7-8
j_gene: TRBJ1-5
d_gene: NA

CDR3aa: CASTPSRVASGNSTDTQYF
CDR3nt: TGTGCCAGCACTCCCAGCCGCGTGGCTAGCGGGAATAGCACAGATACGCAGTATTTT
v_gene: TRBV7-9
j_gene: TRBJ2-3
d_gene: TRBD2

CDR3aa: CAISESTNRGQETQYF
CDR3nt: TGTGCCATCAGTGAGTCGACCAACAGGGGCCAAGAGACCCAGTACTTC
v_gene: TRBV10-3
j_gene: TRBJ2-5
d_gene: TRBD1

CDR3aa: CASSPRGLAGSDTQYF
CDR3nt: TGTGCCAGCAGCCCCCGGGGACTAGCGGGATCAGATACGCAGTATTTT
v_gene: TRBV7-9
j_gene: TRBJ2-3
d_gene: TRBD2

CDR3aa: CASSMGQYGNTIYF
CDR3nt: TGTGCCAGCAGTATGGGACAATACGGAAACACCATATATTTT
v_gene: TRBV2
j_gene: TRBJ1-3
d_gene: NA

CDR3aa: CSVEDRLNEQYF
CDR3nt: TGCAGCGTTGAAGACAGGTTGAACGAGCAGTACTTC
v_gene: TRBV29-1
j_gene: TRBJ2-7
d_gene: NA

CDR3aa: CASSLNWEVQGMQETQYF
CDR3nt: TGCGCCAGCAGCTTGAATTGGGAAGTCCAGGGGATGCAAGAGACCCAGTACTTC
v_gene: TRBV5-1
j_gene: TRBJ2-5
d_gene: NA

CDR3aa: CASSLDRGSGTEAFF
CDR3nt: TGTGCCAGCAGCTTGGATAGGGGCTCCGGGACTGAAGCTTTCTTT
v_gene: TRBV5-4
j_gene: TRBJ1-1
d_gene: NA

CDR3aa: CASSLAGNEQYF
CDR3nt: TGCGCCAGCAGCTTGGCAGGTAACGAGCAGTACTTC
v_gene: TRBV5-1
j_gene: TRBJ2-7
d_gene: NA

CDR3aa: CASSWEGERTEAFF
CDR3nt: TGTGCCAGCAGCTGGGAGGGGGAGCGCACTGAAGCTTTCTTT
v_gene: TRBV5-4
j_gene: TRBJ1-1
d_gene: NA

CDR3aa: CASSFSTRGLTSSYEQYF
CDR3nt: TGCGCCAGCAGCTTCTCCACTCGCGGACTAACGAGCTCCTACGAGCAGTACTTC
v_gene: TRBV5-1
j_gene: TRBJ2-7
d_gene: NA

CDR3aa: CASSQKNRGLSRNTIYF
CDR3nt: TGCGCCAGCAGCCAAAAAAACAGGGGGCTAAGTAGAAACACCATATATTTT
v_gene: TRBV4-1
j_gene: TRBJ1-3
d_gene: TRBD1

CDR3aa: CASSRNRDHEQYF
CDR3nt: TGTGCCAGCAGCCGTAACAGGGACCACGAGCAGTACTTC
v_gene: TRBV27
j_gene: TRBJ2-7
d_gene: NA

CDR3aa: CASSAHTGTGGTDTQYF
CDR3nt: TGTGCCAGCAGCGCACATACCGGGACAGGGGGCACAGATACGCAGTATTTT
v_gene: TRBV9
j_gene: TRBJ2-3
d_gene: TRBD1

CDR3aa: CASSWGTGGTEAFF
CDR3nt: TGCGCCAGCAGCTGGGGGACAGGGGGCACTGAAGCTTTCTTT
v_gene: TRBV5-1
j_gene: TRBJ1-1
d_gene: TRBD1

CDR3aa: CASSPGGGNTIYF
CDR3nt: TGTGCCAGCAGCCCCGGGGGTGGAAACACCATATATTTT
v_gene: TRBV11-2
j_gene: TRBJ1-3
d_gene: NA

CDR3aa: CASSPPGKEYGYTF
CDR3nt: TGTGCCAGCTCACCACCCGGGAAAGAGTATGGCTACACCTTC
v_gene: TRBV18
j_gene: TRBJ1-2
d_gene: NA

CDR3aa: CASSAGGGSNYGYTF
CDR3nt: TGTGCCAGCAGCGCAGGGGGAGGATCTAACTATGGCTACACCTTC
v_gene: TRBV9
j_gene: TRBJ1-2
d_gene: TRBD1

CDR3aa: CASSEGGATEAFF
CDR3nt: TGTGCCAGCAGCGAGGGGGGGGCCACTGAAGCTTTCTTT
v_gene: TRBV9
j_gene: TRBJ1-1
d_gene: NA

CDR3aa: CATSSSSTEAFF
CDR3nt: TGTGCCACCAGCAGTAGTTCCACTGAAGCTTTCTTC
v_gene: TRBV15
j_gene: TRBJ1-1
d_gene: NA

CDR3aa: CASSQAKREGTDTQYF
CDR3nt: TGCGCCAGCAGCCAAGCAAAGCGGGAGGGCACAGATACGCAGTATTTT
v_gene: TRBV4-1
j_gene: TRBJ2-3
d_gene: TRBD2

CDR3aa: CASSLGGGTEAFF
CDR3nt: TGTGCCAGCAGCCTAGGGGGTGGCACTGAAGCTTTCTTT
v_gene: TRBV2
j_gene: TRBJ1-1
d_gene: NA

CDR3aa: CASSPQPGTNEKLFF
CDR3nt: TGCGCCAGCAGCCCCCAACCGGGGACTAATGAAAAACTGTTTTTT
v_gene: TRBV4-1
j_gene: TRBJ1-4
d_gene: NA

CDR3aa: CASSLTGGDETQYF
CDR3nt: TGTGCCAGCAGCTTGACAGGGGGGGATGAGACCCAGTACTTC
v_gene: TRBV11-2
j_gene: TRBJ2-5
d_gene: TRBD1

CDR3aa: CASSPRGGEGTEAFF
CDR3nt: TGTGCCAGCAGCCCTCGAGGGGGGGAGGGGACTGAAGCTTTCTTT
v_gene: TRBV7-9
j_gene: TRBJ1-1
d_gene: NA

CDR3aa: CASSFTSGEQFF
CDR3nt: TGCGCCAGCAGCTTTACTAGCGGGGAGCAGTTCTTC
v_gene: TRBV5-1
j_gene: TRBJ2-1
d_gene: TRBD2

CDR3aa: CAPSRELAGGPSTDTQYF
CDR3nt: TGTGCTCCCAGCAGAGAACTAGCGGGAGGCCCTAGCACAGATACGCAGTATTTT
v_gene: TRBV15
j_gene: TRBJ2-3
d_gene: TRBD2